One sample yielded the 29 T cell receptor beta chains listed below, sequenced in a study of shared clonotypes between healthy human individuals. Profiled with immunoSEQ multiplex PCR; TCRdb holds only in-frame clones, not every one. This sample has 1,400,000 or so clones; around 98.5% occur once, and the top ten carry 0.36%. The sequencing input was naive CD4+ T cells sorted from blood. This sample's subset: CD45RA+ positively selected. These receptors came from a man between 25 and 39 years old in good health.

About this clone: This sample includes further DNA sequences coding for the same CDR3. CDR3 protein: CASSVAGLAGVNEQFF. The CDR3, as DNA: TGTGCCAGCAGCGTAGCCGGACTAGCGGGAGTGAATGAGCAGTTCTTC. This sequence joins TRBV9 and TRBJ2-1, with 13 bases matching TRBD2. The CDR3 runs to 16 residues. Germline CDR1 is SGDLS and CDR2 is YYNGEE. V lost 0 bases to trimming and J lost 7 bases; unmatched junction nucleotides: 4. The full variable domain, in which reference TRBV9 and TRBJ2-1 provide the parts outside the CDR3, is DSGVTQTPKHLITATGQRVTLRCSPRSGDLSVYWYQQSLDQGLQFLIQYYNGEERAKGNILERFSAQQFPDLHSELNLSSLELGDSALYFCASSVAGLAGVNEQFFGPGTRLTVL.

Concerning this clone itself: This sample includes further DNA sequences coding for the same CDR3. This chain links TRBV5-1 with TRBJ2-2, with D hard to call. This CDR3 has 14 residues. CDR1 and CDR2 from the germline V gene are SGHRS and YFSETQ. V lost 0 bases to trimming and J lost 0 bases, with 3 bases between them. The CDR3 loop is CASSLAPNTGELFF. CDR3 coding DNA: TGCGCCAGCAGCTTGGCACCGAACACCGGGGAGCTGTTTTTT.

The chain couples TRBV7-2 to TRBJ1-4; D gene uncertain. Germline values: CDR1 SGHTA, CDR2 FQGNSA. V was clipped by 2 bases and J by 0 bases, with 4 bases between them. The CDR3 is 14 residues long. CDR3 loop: CASSLSPTNEKLFF. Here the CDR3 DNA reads TGTGCCAGCAGCTTAAGTCCAACTAATGAAAAACTGTTTTTT.

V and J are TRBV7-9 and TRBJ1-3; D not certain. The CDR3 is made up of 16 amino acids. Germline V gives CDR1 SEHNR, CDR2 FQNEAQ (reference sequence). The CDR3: CATSSPPQAIGNTIYF. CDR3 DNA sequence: TGTGCTACCAGCTCTCCCCCCCAGGCGATTGGAAACACCATATATTTT.

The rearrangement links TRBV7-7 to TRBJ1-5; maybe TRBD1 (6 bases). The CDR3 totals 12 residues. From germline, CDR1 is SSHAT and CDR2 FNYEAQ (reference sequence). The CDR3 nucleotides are TGTGCTGGGAGGGGGGGGCGTCAGCCCCAGCATTTT. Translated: CAGRGGRQPQHF. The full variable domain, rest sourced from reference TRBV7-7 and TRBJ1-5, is GAGVSQSPRYKVTKRGQDVTLRCDPISSHATLYWYQQALGQGPEFLTYFNYEAQPDKSGLPSDRFSAERPEGSISTLTIQRTEQRDSAMYRCAGRGGRQPQHFGDGTRLSIL.

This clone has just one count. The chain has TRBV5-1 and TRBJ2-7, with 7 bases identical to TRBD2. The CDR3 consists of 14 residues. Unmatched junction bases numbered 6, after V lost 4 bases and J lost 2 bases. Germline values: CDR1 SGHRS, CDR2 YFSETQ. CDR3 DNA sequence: TGCGCCAGCAGCGGGGAGGGCAGGGCCTACGAGCAGTACTTC. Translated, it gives CASSGEGRAYEQYF.

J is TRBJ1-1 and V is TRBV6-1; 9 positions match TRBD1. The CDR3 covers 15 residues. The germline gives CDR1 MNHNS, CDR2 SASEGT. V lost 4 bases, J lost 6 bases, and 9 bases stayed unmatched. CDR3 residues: CASSGRDRAGPEAFF. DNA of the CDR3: TGTGCCAGCAGTGGCCGGGACAGGGCCGGCCCTGAAGCTTTCTTT.

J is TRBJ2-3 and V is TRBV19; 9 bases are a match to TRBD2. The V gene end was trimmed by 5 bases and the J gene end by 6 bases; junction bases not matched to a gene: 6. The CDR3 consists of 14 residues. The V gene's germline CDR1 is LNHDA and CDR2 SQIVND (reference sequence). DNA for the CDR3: TGTGCCAGTAGTGTTAGCGGGAGCGGGGATACGCAGTATTTT. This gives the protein CASSVSGSGDTQYF. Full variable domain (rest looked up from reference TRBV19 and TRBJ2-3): DGGITQSPKYLFRKEGQNVTLSCEQNLNHDAMYWYRQDPGQGLRLIYYSQIVNDFQKGDIAEGYSVSREKKESFPLTVTSAQKNPTAFYLCASSVSGSGDTQYFGPGTRLTVL.

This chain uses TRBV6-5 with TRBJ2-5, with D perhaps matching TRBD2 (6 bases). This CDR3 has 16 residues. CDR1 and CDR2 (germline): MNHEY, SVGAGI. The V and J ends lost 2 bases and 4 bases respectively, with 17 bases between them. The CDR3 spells CASSYRGKNVAETQYF. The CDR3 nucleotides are TGTGCCAGCAGTTACCGCGGGAAGAATGTTGCAGAGACCCAGTACTTC.

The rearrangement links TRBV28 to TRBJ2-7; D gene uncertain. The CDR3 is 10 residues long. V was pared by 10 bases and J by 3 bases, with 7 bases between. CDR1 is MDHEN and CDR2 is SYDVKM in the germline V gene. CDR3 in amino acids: CATWNYEQYF. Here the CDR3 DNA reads TGTGCCACCTGGAACTACGAGCAGTACTTC.

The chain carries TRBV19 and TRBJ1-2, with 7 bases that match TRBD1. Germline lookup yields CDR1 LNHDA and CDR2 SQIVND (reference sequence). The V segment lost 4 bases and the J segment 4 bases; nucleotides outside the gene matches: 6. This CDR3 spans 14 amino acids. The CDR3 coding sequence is TGTGCCAGTAGTAGTTTACAGGGGTCCTATGGCTACACCTTC. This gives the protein CASSSLQGSYGYTF.

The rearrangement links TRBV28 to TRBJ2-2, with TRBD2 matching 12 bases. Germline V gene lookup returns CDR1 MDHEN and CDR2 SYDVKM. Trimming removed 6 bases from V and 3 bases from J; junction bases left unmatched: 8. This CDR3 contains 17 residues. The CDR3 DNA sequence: TGTGCCAGCAGACCGACTAGCGGGAGAAGGGACACCGGGGAGCTGTTTTTT. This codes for CASRPTSGRRDTGELFF.

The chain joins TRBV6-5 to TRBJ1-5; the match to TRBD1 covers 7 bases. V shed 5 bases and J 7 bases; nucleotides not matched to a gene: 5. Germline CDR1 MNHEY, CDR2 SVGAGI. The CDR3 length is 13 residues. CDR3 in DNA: TGTGCCAGCAGTCGGACAGGACTACAGCCCCAGCATTTT. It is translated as CASSRTGLQPQHF.

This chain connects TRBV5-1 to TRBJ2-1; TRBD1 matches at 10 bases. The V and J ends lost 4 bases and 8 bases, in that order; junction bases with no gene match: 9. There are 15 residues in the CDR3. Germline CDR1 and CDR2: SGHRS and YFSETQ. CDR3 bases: TGCGCCAGCAGCCCTGACAGGGGGCCCTGGGATGAGCAGTTCTTC. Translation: CASSPDRGPWDEQFF.

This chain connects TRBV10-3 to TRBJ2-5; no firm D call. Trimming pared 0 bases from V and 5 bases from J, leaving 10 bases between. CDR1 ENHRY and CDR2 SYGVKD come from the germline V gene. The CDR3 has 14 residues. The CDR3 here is CAISESVAGETQYF. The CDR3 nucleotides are TGTGCCATCAGTGAGTCGGTGGCAGGCGAGACCCAGTACTTC.

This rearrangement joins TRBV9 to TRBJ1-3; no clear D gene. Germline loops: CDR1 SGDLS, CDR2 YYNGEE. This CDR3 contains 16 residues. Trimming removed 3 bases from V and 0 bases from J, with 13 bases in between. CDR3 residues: CASSGRVLSSGNTIYF. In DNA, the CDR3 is TGTGCCAGCAGCGGCCGGGTCCTTAGCTCTGGAAACACCATATATTTT.

DNA for the CDR3: TGTGCCAGCAGCGCCCGTCCCTCTGGAAACACCATATATTTT. This translates into CASSARPSGNTIYF. The rearrangement links TRBV9 to TRBJ1-3; D call uncertain. The CDR3 sequence is 14 residues long. Trimming removed 3 bases at V and 0 bases at J, with 7 bases between. Germline lookup yields CDR1 SGDLS and CDR2 YYNGEE. The full variable domain, with the rest looked up from reference TRBV9 and TRBJ1-3, is DSGVTQTPKHLITATGQRVTLRCSPRSGDLSVYWYQQSLDQGLQFLIQYYNGEERAKGNILERFSAQQFPDLHSELNLSSLELGDSALYFCASSARPSGNTIYFGEGSWLTVV.

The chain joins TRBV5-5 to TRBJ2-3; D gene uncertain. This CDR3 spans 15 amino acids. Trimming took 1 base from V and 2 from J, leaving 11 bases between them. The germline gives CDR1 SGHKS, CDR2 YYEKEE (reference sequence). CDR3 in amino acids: CASSLQPRDTDTQYF. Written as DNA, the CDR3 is TGTGCCAGCAGCTTGCAACCGCGAGACACAGATACGCAGTATTTT.

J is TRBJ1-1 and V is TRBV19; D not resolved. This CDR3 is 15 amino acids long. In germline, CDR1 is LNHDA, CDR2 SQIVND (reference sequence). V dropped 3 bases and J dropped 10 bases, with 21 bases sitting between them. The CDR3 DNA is TGTGCCAGTAGTATCACCCTAGACCCTACGGTCAGAGCTTTCTTT. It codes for CASSITLDPTVRAFF.

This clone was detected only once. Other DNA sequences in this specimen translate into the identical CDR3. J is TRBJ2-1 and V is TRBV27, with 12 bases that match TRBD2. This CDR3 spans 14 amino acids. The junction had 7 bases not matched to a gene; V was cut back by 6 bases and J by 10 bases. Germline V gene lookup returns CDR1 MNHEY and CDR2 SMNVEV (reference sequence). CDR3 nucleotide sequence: TGTGCCAGCAGCGCTAGCGGGAGGGCCAACGAGCAGTTCTTC. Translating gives CASSASGRANEQFF.

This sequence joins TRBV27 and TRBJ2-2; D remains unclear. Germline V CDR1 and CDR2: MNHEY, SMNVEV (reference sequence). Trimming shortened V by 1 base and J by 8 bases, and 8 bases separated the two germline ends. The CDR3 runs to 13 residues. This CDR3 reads CASSLYTRGELFF. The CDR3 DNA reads TGTGCCAGCAGTTTATACACCCGAGGGGAGCTGTTTTTT.

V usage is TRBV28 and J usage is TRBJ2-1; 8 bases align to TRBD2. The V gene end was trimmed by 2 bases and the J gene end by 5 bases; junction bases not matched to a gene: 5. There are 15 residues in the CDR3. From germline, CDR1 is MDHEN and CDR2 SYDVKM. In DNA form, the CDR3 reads TGTGCCAGCAGTTTAATTCAGCGGGGGAACAATGAGCAGTTCTTC. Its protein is CASSLIQRGNNEQFF.

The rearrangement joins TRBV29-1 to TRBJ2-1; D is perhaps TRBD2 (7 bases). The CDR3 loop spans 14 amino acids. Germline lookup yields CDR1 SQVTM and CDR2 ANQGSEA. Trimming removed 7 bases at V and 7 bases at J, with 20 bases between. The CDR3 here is CSDLEGGGRNEQFF. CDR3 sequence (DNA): TGCAGCGACCTCGAAGGGGGGGGGCGAAATGAGCAGTTCTTC.

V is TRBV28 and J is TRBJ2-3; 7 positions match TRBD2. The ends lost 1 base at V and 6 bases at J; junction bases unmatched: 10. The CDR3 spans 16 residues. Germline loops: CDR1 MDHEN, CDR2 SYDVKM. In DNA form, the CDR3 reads TGTGCCAGCAGTTTATCTTTAGCGGGCGGTGGGGATACGCAGTATTTT. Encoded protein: CASSLSLAGGGDTQYF.

The chain's CDR3 is CASRLAGERSQYF. CDR3 DNA: TGTGCCAGTCGACTAGCGGGAGAAAGATCCCAGTACTTC. This chain links TRBV19 with TRBJ2-5; 12 bases are shared with TRBD2. The CDR3 is 13 amino acids. The germline CDR1 and CDR2 sequences are LNHDA and SQIVND (reference sequence). V was clipped by 8 bases and J by 9 bases; unmatched bases: 7.

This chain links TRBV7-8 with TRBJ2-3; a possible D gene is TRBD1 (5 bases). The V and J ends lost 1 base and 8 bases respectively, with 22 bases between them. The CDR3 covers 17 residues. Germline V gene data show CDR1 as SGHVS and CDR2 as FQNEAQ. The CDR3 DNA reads TGTGCCAGCAGCTTAGATACCCGGAAGGGGATACCGTCTACGCAGTATTTT. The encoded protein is CASSLDTRKGIPSTQYF.

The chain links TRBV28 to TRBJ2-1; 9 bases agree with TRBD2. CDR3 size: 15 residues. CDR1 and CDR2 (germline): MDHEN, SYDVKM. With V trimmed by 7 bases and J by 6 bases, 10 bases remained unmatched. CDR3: CASTRSGRKSNEQFF. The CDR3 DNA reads TGTGCCAGCACTCGTAGCGGGAGAAAGTCCAATGAGCAGTTCTTC.

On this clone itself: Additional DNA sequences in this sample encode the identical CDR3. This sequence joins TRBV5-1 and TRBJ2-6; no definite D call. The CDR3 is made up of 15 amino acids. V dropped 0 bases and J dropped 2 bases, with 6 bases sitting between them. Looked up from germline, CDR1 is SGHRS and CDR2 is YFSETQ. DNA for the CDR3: TGCGCCAGCAGCTTGGCACGGCCTGGGGCCAACGTCCTGACTTTC. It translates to CASSLARPGANVLTF.

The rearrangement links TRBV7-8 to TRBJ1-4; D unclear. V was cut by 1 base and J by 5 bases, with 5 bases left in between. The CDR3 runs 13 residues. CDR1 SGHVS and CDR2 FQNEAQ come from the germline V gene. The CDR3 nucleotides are TGTGCCAGCAGCTTAGAGGTCAATGAAAAACTGTTTTTT. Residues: CASSLEVNEKLFF.